These 26 T cell receptor beta chains originate from one sample sequenced in a study of response to subunit inactivated influenza vaccine. TCRdb re-analysed the RT-PCR reads in MiXCR, keeping a single row per CDR3 protein. The sample carries 800,000 to 1,000,000 distinct CDR3 sequences, 21% recorded once. This sample comprised PBMCs from blood, obtained approximately 5 days after vaccination. The receptor source for this set is a man aged 45-65 years who received an inactivated influenza vaccine.

This clonotype appeared many times. As DNA, the CDR3 is TGTGCCAGCAGCTTAACGGGCTCTGGTGGCTACACCTTC. Encoded protein: CASSLTGSGGYTF. The chain joins TRBV7-2 to TRBJ1-2; D gene ambiguous. V was shortened by 2 bases and J by 7 bases, with 11 bases between the two germline ends. Germline V gives CDR1 SGHTA, CDR2 FQGNSA. The CDR3 loop spans 13 amino acids.

The chain links TRBV14 to TRBJ1-1; D is unclear. The CDR3 consists of 14 residues. Germline CDR1 SGHDN, CDR2 FVKESK. V shed 1 base and J shed 1 base, with 7 bases lying between them. The CDR3 nucleotides are TGTGCCAGCAGCCAAGGGCAGTGGAACACTGAAGCTTTCTTT. It specifies CASSQGQWNTEAFF.

This clonotype was detected many times. The chain uses TRBV7-2 and TRBJ2-5; TRBD2 is a possible D gene (6 bases). This CDR3 region has 13 residues. The V gene lost 1 base and the J gene lost 4 bases, with 7 bases spanning the gap. Germline V gives CDR1 SGHTA, CDR2 FQGNSA. CDR3 loop: CASSLGRAETQYF. Here the CDR3 DNA reads TGTGCCAGCAGCTTAGGGAGGGCAGAGACCCAGTACTTC. Full variable domain (outside the CDR3, taken from reference TRBV7-2 and TRBJ2-5): GAGVSQSPSNKVTEKGKDVELRCDPISGHTALYWYRQSLGQGLEFLIYFQGNSAPDKSGLPSDRFSAERTGGSVSTLTIQRTQQEDSAVYLCASSLGRAETQYFGPGTRLLVL.

The chain has TRBV12-3 or TRBV12-4 and TRBJ2-1; D is possibly TRBD1 (6 bases). The length of the CDR3 is 14 residues. V lost 3 bases to trimming and J lost 8 bases, with 14 bases between them. CDR3 bases: TGTGCCAGCAGTTTCGGGCAGGGGTCCGATGAGCAGTTCTTC. Its protein is CASSFGQGSDEQFF.

V gene TRBV7-9 combines with J gene TRBJ2-1; 14 bases are shared with TRBD2. Germline CDR1 and CDR2: SEHNR and FQNEAQ (reference sequence). The trim removed 4 bases at V and 5 bases at J, leaving 4 bases unmatched. The CDR3 is 16 residues long. The CDR3 coding sequence is TGTGCCAGCAGCTCTGAGGGACTAGCGGGAGACAATGAGCAGTTCTTC. Its translation is CASSSEGLAGDNEQFF.

This clonotype came up a few times. The genes are TRBV2 and TRBJ2-5; 8 bases line up with TRBD2. Germline CDR1 is SNHLY and CDR2 is FYNNEI. The V segment lost 4 bases and the J segment 3 bases; nucleotides outside the gene matches: 10. This CDR3 spans 16 amino acids. CDR3 residues: CASSGLAAGVEETQYF. The DNA for the CDR3 is TGTGCCAGCAGTGGACTGGCAGCGGGGGTAGAAGAGACCCAGTACTTC.

The J gene is TRBJ2-5, the V gene TRBV20-1; D perhaps matches TRBD2 (5 bases). This CDR3 contains 14 residues. V lost 6 bases to trimming and J lost 5 bases, with 19 bases between them. Germline CDR1 and CDR2: DFQATT and SNEGSKA (reference sequence). CDR3 nucleotide sequence: TGCAGTGCCCCAGGTCCCGGGAAATGGGAGACCCAGTACTTC. It is translated as CSAPGPGKWETQYF.

In its sample, this clonotype was seen a few times. The chain recombines TRBV28 with TRBJ2-1; 9 bases fit TRBD2. This CDR3 is 13 amino acids long. Germline V gene sequence: CDR1 MDHEN, CDR2 SYDVKM. The DNA of the CDR3 is TGTGTAGCTGGGGCTAGCGGGACTCATGAGCAGTTCTTC. It yields the protein CVAGASGTHEQFF. The full variable domain, with the rest looked up from reference TRBV28 and TRBJ2-1, is DVKVTQSSRYLVKRTGEKVFLECVQDMDHENMFWYRQDPGLGLRLIYFSYDVKMKEKGDIPEGYSVSREKKERFSLILESASTNQTSMYLCVAGASGTHEQFFGPGTRLTVL.

This clonotype was picked up many times. The gene calls are TRBV7-2 and TRBJ1-2; TRBD1 agrees at 8 bases. Losses at the gene ends were 4 bases for V and 9 bases for J; bases not matched to a gene: 4. There are 12 residues in the CDR3. Germline V gene data show CDR1 as SGHTA and CDR2 as FQGNSA. CDR3 bases: TGTGCCAGCAGCTGGGACAGGTTCAGCTACACCTTC. Translation: CASSWDRFSYTF.

The sample holds a few counts of this clonotype. J is TRBJ2-5 and V is TRBV20-1, with unresolved D. CDR3 size: 12 residues. Between the trimmed V and J ends, which lost 6 bases and 0 bases, there was a span of 8 bases. In germline, CDR1 is DFQATT, CDR2 SNEGSKA (reference sequence). The CDR3 loop reads CSATLYQETQYF. CDR3 sequence (DNA): TGCAGTGCAACGTTATACCAAGAGACCCAGTACTTC.

CDR3 in amino acids: CASSQEIRGPYEQYF. CDR3 nucleotides: TGTGCCAGCAGCCAAGAAATACGTGGGCCCTACGAGCAGTACTTC. The chain has TRBV4-2 and TRBJ2-7; D remains ambiguous. Germline CDR1 is LGHNA and CDR2 is YNFKEQ. This CDR3 spans 15 amino acids. V dropped 0 bases and J dropped 2 bases, with 11 bases sitting between them.

The chain employs TRBV3-1 and TRBJ2-5, with 8 nucleotides matching TRBD1. The trim removed 3 bases at V and 6 bases at J, leaving 6 bases unmatched. The CDR3 has 14 residues. CDR1 and CDR2 from the germline V gene are LGHDT and YNNKEL (reference sequence). CDR3 DNA: TGTGCCAGCAGCCAGGCCGGACAGGGCAAGACCCAGTACTTC. Protein sequence: CASSQAGQGKTQYF.

This clonotype was seen only a few times. This CDR3 is missing its conserved last phenylalanine or tryptophan, likely due to a read error. It is unclear where the CDR3 begins or ends on the DNA, so no DNA is shown, and the CDR3 is as TCRdb lists it. V gene TRBV9 combines with J gene TRBJ2-4; the table names TRBD1, a call not compared with the DNA. From its first to its last residue, the CDR3 has 13 amino acids. In germline, CDR1 is SGDLS, CDR2 YYNGEE. The CDR3 loop is CASSVSEIVAGQV.

A few counts support this clonotype. The J gene is TRBJ1-1, the V gene TRBV4-2; tentatively, D is TRBD1 (5 bases). There are 12 residues in the CDR3. Germline lookup yields CDR1 LGHNA and CDR2 YNFKEQ. The V end was cut by 3 bases, the J end by 6 bases, with 8 bases between. CDR3 region: CASSQGQAEAFF. The CDR3 coding sequence is TGTGCCAGCAGCCAGGGGCAGGCTGAAGCTTTCTTT.

This chain links TRBV20-1 with TRBJ2-7; 10 bases match TRBD2. This CDR3 has 14 amino acids. V dropped 3 bases and J dropped 5; count of bases not matched to a gene: 7. Per the germline V gene, CDR1 is DFQATT and CDR2 is SNEGSKA (reference sequence). The CDR3 nucleotides read TGCAGTGCTAGTGGGCTAGCGGGAGTCCACGAGCAGTACTTC. It encodes CSASGLAGVHEQYF.

The gene calls are TRBV7-6 and TRBJ1-4, with TRBD1 matching over 8 bases. The V segment lost 5 bases and the J segment 7 bases; nucleotides outside the gene matches: 6. This CDR3 has 14 amino acids. In germline, CDR1 is SGHVS, CDR2 FNYEAQ. The CDR3, as DNA: TGTGCCAGCAGCCTCCGGGACAGGTCTGAAAAACTGTTTTTT. This codes for CASSLRDRSEKLFF.

This clonotype was observed a handful of times. This sequence joins TRBV6-1 and TRBJ1-1, with TRBD1 matching 12 bases. This CDR3 has 16 residues. V gave up 6 bases and J gave up 4 bases; unmatched junction bases: 9. The germline gives CDR1 MNHNS, CDR2 SASEGT. The CDR3, as DNA: TGTGCCAGCAGACCGGGACAGGGGGCGCGGTCCACTGAAGCTTTCTTT. It yields the protein CASRPGQGARSTEAFF.

There are many counts of this clonotype. One end of the junction does not line up with germline, which may come from a read error. The chain links TRBV4-3 to TRBJ2-1; D gene ambiguous. CDR3 length: 15 amino acids. The V gene's germline CDR1 is LGHNA and CDR2 YSLEER. The CDR3 bases are TGTGCCAGCAGCCAAGGAGTAAGCTCCTACAATGAGCAGTTCTTC. Protein sequence: CASSQGVSSYNEQFF.

Details on this clonotype: At one boundary the junction diverges from the germline segment, which might be a read error. The chain combines TRBV5-6 with TRBJ2-4; D is undetermined. Germline CDR1 reads SGHDT; CDR2 reads YYEEEE. The CDR3 contains 16 residues. The CDR3 DNA is TGTGCCGGCAGCTTGGGTTCCAGGCACGGGAAAAACATTCAGTACTTC. Protein sequence: CAGSLGSRHGKNIQYF. Combining the CDR3 with reference TRBV5-6 and TRBJ2-4 gives the whole variable domain DAGVTQSPTHLIKTRGQQVTLRCSPKSGHDTVSWYQQALGQGPQFIFQYYEEEERQRGNFPDRFSGHQFPNYSSELNVNALLLGDSALYLCAGSLGSRHGKNIQYFGAGTRLSVL.

The chain recombines TRBV20-1 with TRBJ2-1; TRBD1 might be the D (6 bases). V lost 2 bases and J 0 bases, leaving 14 bases between the germline ends. CDR1 DFQATT and CDR2 SNEGSKA come from the germline V gene (reference sequence). The CDR3 is 16 residues long. CDR3 in DNA: TGCAGTGCTAGAAAGGCAAGGGGGACCTCCTACAATGAGCAGTTCTTC. It yields the protein CSARKARGTSYNEQFF.

This clonotype was seen a handful of times. The chain carries TRBV20-1 and TRBJ1-5; the D gene is possibly TRBD1 (6 bases). Trimming took off 1 base at V and 6 bases at J, with 13 bases between the two ends. Germline lookup yields CDR1 DFQATT and CDR2 SNEGSKA (reference sequence). This CDR3 has 14 residues. The CDR3 loop is CSARGERGPQPQHF. CDR3 nucleotide sequence: TGCAGTGCTAGAGGAGAGCGGGGGCCTCAGCCCCAGCATTTT.

The V and J genes are TRBV5-6 and TRBJ1-3; a possible D gene is TRBD1 (5 bases). The ends were cut back, 1 base at V and 0 bases at J, with 20 bases in the middle. Germline CDR1 reads SGHDT; CDR2 reads YYEEEE. The CDR3 contains 19 residues. The CDR3 DNA is TGTGCCAGCAGCTTGTCTTTTCAGGGTGTCAGGGTCTCTGGAAACACCATATATTTT. This sequence encodes CASSLSFQGVRVSGNTIYF.

This clonotype was seen repeatedly, ten times or more. The chain combines TRBV28 with TRBJ2-1; 8 bases line up with TRBD1. The CDR3 is 13 residues long. Germline CDR1 is MDHEN and CDR2 is SYDVKM. The V and J ends lost 5 bases and 9 bases, in that order; junction bases with no gene match: 6. CDR3 nucleotide sequence: TGTGCCAGCAGTGAGGACAGGGTCAGTGAGCAGTTCTTC. This translates into CASSEDRVSEQFF.

The chain couples TRBV15 to TRBJ1-4; tentatively, D is TRBD1 (6 bases). CDR1 is LNHNV, CDR2 YYDKDF, per germline (reference sequence). V dropped 8 bases and J dropped 10 bases, with 14 bases sitting between them. This CDR3 is built from 12 residues. This CDR3 is CATGTSVGKLFF. CDR3 bases: TGTGCCACCGGGACAAGCGTCGGAAAACTGTTTTTT.

There are many counts of this clonotype. This rearrangement joins TRBV5-1 to TRBJ2-1; no clear D. This CDR3 has 15 amino acids. Deletions cut 0 bases from V and 6 bases from J, with 13 bases between. Looked up from germline, CDR1 is SGHRS and CDR2 is YFSETQ. CDR3 protein: CASSLVEASVNEQFF. Here the CDR3 DNA reads TGCGCCAGCAGCTTGGTAGAGGCCTCCGTCAATGAGCAGTTCTTC.

This clonotype turned up a few times. This chain links TRBV20-1 with TRBJ2-1; TRBD2 matches at 7 bases. The CDR3 runs to 15 residues. With V trimmed by 2 bases and J by 0 bases, 4 bases remained unmatched. The germline CDR1 and CDR2 sequences are DFQATT and SNEGSKA (reference sequence). The CDR3, as DNA: TGCAGTGCTAGAAGAGCGGGAAGCTCCTACAATGAGCAGTTCTTC. This sequence encodes CSARRAGSSYNEQFF.